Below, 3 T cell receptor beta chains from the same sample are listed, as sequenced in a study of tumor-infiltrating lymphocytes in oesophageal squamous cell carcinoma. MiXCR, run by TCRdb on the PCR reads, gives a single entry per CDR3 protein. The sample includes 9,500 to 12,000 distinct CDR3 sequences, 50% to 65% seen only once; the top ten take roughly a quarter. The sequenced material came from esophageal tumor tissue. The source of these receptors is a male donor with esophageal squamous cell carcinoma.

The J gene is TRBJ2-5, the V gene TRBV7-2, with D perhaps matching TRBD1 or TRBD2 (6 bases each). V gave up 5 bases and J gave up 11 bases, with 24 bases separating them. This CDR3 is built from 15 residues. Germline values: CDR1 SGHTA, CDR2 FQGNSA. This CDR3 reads CASSPSVGGGYTQYF. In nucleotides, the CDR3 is TGTGCCAGCAGCCCTTCCGTCGGGGGCGGATATACGCAGTACTTC.

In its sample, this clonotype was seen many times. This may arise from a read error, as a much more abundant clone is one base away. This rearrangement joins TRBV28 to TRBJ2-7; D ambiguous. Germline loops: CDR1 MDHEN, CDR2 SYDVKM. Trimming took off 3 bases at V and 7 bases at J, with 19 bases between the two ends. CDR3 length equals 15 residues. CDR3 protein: CASSFDSNAYNEQYF. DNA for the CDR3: TGTGCCAGCAGTTTCGACTCTAACGCCTACAATGAGCAGTACTTC.

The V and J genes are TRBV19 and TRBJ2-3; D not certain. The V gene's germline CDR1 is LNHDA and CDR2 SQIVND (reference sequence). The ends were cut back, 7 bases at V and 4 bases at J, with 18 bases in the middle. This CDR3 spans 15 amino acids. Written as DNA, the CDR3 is TGTGCCAGTACCCTCCGACACCCGGTGGCAGATACGCAGTATTTT. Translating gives CASTLRHPVADTQYF.